These T cell receptor beta chains were read from a single sample in a study of shared clonotypes between healthy human individuals. Assay: immunoSEQ multiplex PCR; the TCRdb copy retains only in-frame clones and omits some. Here the sample spans over 700,000 clones, 72% being singletons. Material: memory CD4+ T cells sorted from blood. The source is a woman aged 25 to 39 in good health. The CDR3 runs from the conserved cysteine through the conserved F or W. Fields, in order: clone size, V gene, J gene, CDR3 length, D gene, CDR3 protein, CDR3 DNA. D genes are given only for firm matches. Where a row states a size, it is once, few, many or the class of an expanded clone; other rows omit it.

-	TRBV7-6	TRBJ2-1	14	-	CASSTRNRANEQFF	TGTGCCAGCAGCACCAGGAACAGGGCTAATGAGCAGTTCTTC
-	TRBV5-4	TRBJ2-2	12	TRBD1	CASRQGDGELFF	TGTGCCAGCAGACAGGGGGACGGGGAGCTGTTTTTT
-	TRBV27	TRBJ1-1	12	-	CASSLQGRKAFF	TGTGCCAGCAGTCTCCAGGGGCGAAAAGCTTTCTTT
-	TRBV5-1	TRBJ1-5	13	-	CASSLEGGQPQHF	TGCGCCAGCAGCTTGGAGGGTGGTCAGCCCCAGCATTTT
-	TRBV15	TRBJ2-3	14	-	CATSREYRPYTQYF	TGTGCCACCAGCAGAGAATACAGGCCGTATACGCAGTATTTT
-	TRBV28	TRBJ2-1	14	-	CAAGGQRAYNEQFF	TGTGCCGCCGGGGGACAGCGAGCCTACAATGAGCAGTTCTTC
-	TRBV7-8	TRBJ1-3	16	-	CASSDYTVPPGNTIYF	TGTGCCAGCAGCGATTACACAGTGCCGCCCGGAAACACCATATATTTT
many	TRBV5-6	TRBJ2-4	16	-	CASSLYRPAVRDIQYF	TGTGCCAGCAGCTTGTACCGGCCGGCAGTAAGGGACATTCAGTACTTC
once	TRBV27	TRBJ2-7	17	-	CASSSPPGRGRAYEQYF	TGTGCCAGCAGTTCGCCTCCCGGTAGGGGTCGGGCCTACGAGCAGTACTTC
-	TRBV5-4	TRBJ2-1	13	-	CASSLYGIEGQFF	TGTGCCAGCAGCTTGTATGGCATCGAGGGGCAGTTCTTC
-	TRBV28	TRBJ1-2	14	TRBD1	CASNRQGLNYGYTF	TGTGCCAGCAATAGACAGGGCCTTAACTATGGCTACACCTTC
-	TRBV9	TRBJ1-1	16	TRBD1	CASSPSGTGGHTEAFF	TGTGCCAGCAGCCCATCAGGGACAGGGGGGCACACTGAAGCTTTCTTT
few	TRBV28	TRBJ2-3	13	TRBD2	CASRAGSTDTQYF	TGTGCCAGCAGAGCGGGGAGCACAGATACGCAGTATTTT
-	TRBV7-9	TRBJ2-3	15	-	CASSAYRPSTDTQYF	TGTGCCAGCAGCGCCTACAGACCTAGCACAGATACGCAGTATTTT
-	TRBV19	TRBJ1-2	13	TRBD1	CASSEQGDYGYTF	TGTGCCAGTAGCGAACAGGGGGACTATGGCTACACCTTC
-	TRBV28	TRBJ2-2	13	-	CASTEVNTGELFF	TGTGCCAGCACTGAGGTGAACACCGGGGAGCTGTTTTTT
-	TRBV18	TRBJ2-1	12	-	CASSTQYNEQFF	TGTGCCAGCTCAACTCAGTACAATGAGCAGTTCTTC
-	TRBV27	TRBJ2-6	17	TRBD1	CASSLGRGFYGANVLTF	TGTGCCAGCAGTTTGGGCAGGGGGTTTTACGGGGCCAACGTCCTGACTTTC
many	TRBV30	TRBJ2-5	13	-	CAWSEGFSETQYF	TGTGCCTGGAGTGAGGGCTTCTCAGAGACCCAGTACTTC
-	TRBV5-1	TRBJ2-7	13	-	CASSLGESYEQYF	TGCGCCAGCAGCTTGGGGGAGAGCTACGAGCAGTACTTC
-	TRBV5-1	TRBJ2-1	14	-	CASSLGLASDEQFF	TGCGCCAGCAGCTTGGGCCTAGCAAGTGATGAGCAGTTCTTC
once	TRBV7-9	TRBJ2-2	12	-	CASSSGVGELFF	TGTGCCAGCAGCTCCGGGGTAGGGGAGCTGTTTTTT
-	TRBV19	TRBJ1-5	14	-	CASSIYRADQPQHF	TGTGCCAGTAGTATATACCGGGCCGATCAGCCCCAGCATTTT
-	TRBV5-1	TRBJ2-2	13	-	CASGGGATGELFF	TGCGCCAGCGGAGGAGGGGCCACCGGGGAGCTGTTTTTT
few	TRBV5-1	TRBJ1-5	14	-	CASSLVGGNQPQHF	TGCGCCAGCAGCTTGGTGGGTGGCAATCAGCCCCAGCATTTT
-	TRBV18	TRBJ2-7	15	TRBD2	CASSPKLAGVYEQYF	TGTGCCAGCTCACCCAAACTAGCGGGAGTATACGAGCAGTACTTC
-	TRBV13	TRBJ2-7	14	TRBD2	CASSFRTGGREQYF	TGTGCCAGCAGCTTTAGGACGGGAGGGCGGGAGCAGTACTTC
-	TRBV4-2	TRBJ2-3	15	TRBD1	CASSLGGGSTDTQYF	TGTGCCAGCAGCCTAGGGGGCGGGAGCACAGATACGCAGTATTTT
-	TRBV28	TRBJ2-7	13	TRBD2	CASSRAGADEQYF	TGTGCCAGCAGCAGAGCGGGAGCTGACGAGCAGTACTTC
-	TRBV25-1	TRBJ2-1	16	TRBD2	CASSGSSGRSYNEQFF	TGTGCCAGCAGTGGGTCTAGCGGGAGATCTTACAATGAGCAGTTCTTC
-	TRBV19	TRBJ2-7	12	-	CASGGPSYEQYF	TGTGCCAGTGGAGGGCCCTCCTACGAGCAGTACTTC